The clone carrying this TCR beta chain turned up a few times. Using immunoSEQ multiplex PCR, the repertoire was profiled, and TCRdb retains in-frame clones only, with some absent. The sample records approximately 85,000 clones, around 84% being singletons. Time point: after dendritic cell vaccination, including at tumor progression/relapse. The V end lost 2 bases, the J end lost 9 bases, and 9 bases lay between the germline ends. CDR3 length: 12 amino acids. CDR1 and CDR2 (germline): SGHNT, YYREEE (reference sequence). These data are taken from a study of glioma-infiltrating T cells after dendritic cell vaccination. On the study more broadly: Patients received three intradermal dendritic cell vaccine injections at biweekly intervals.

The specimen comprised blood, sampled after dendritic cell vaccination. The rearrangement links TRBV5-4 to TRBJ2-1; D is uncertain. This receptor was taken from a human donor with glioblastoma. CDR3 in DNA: TGTGCCAGCAGCTTCGACGCTAGTGAGCAGTTCTTC. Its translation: CASSFDASEQFF.